This is a list of T cell receptor beta chains from one sample in a study of cytomegalovirus exposure and HLA in healthy donors. The method was immunoSEQ multiplex PCR; TCRdb's version includes in-frame clones alone and lacks a portion of them. The sample contains under 140,000 clones, about 80% of which appear only once. The source material was PBMCs. All receptors derive from a woman aged 60 to 75 in good health and CMV-seropositive. The CDR3 runs from the conserved cysteine through the conserved F or W. The D gene is left open where the match is weak. For some rows the clone size is stated as once, few or many, or as a class when expanded; others skip it.

>TRBD1|TRBJ1-1|TRBV6-1|NA
TGTGCCAGCAGTGATCCATCCACCGAGACAGGGTACACTGAAGCTTTCTTT
CASSDPSTETGYTEAFF
>TRBD2|TRBJ2-7|TRBV7-2|NA
TGTGCCAGCAGCCGTCCGGGACTAGCGGGAGACGAGCAGTACTTC
CASSRPGLAGDEQYF
>TRBD2|TRBJ2-1|TRBV7-6|few
TGTGCCAGCAGCTTAGGTCCTAGCGGGTTCTATGAGCAGTTCTTC
CASSLGPSGFYEQFF
>TRBD2|TRBJ2-7|TRBV6-6|NA
TGTGCCAGCAGCCTAGCGGGGAACTACGAGCAGTACTTC
CASSLAGNYEQYF
>NA|TRBJ2-2|TRBV27|once
TGTGCCAGCAGTCCGGGGACACCGCTCCCAGGTGGCACCGGGGAGCTGTTTTTT
CASSPGTPLPGGTGELFF
>TRBD2|TRBJ2-7|TRBV11-2|NA
TGTGCCAGCAGCTTCTCCTTAGCGGGAACAGGCTACGAGCAGTACTTC
CASSFSLAGTGYEQYF
>NA|TRBJ2-6|TRBV11-2|NA
TGTGCCAGCAGCTTAGCCTTCTCTGGGGCCAACGTCCTGACTTTC
CASSLAFSGANVLTF
>TRBD2|TRBJ2-1|TRBV6-1|NA
TGTGCCAGCAGGGGACTAGCGGGAAGGAACAATGAGCAGTTCTTC
CASRGLAGRNNEQFF
>TRBD1|TRBJ2-2|TRBV19|NA
TGTGCCAGTAGTGCCACTGACAGGGCCTTCGCGAACACCGGGGAGCTGTTTTTT
CASSATDRAFANTGELFF
>TRBD2|TRBJ2-5|TRBV5-4|once
TGTGCCAGCAGCTTACCGAATAGCGGGATGTTTGAGACCCAGTACTTC
CASSLPNSGMFETQYF
>TRBD1|TRBJ1-5|TRBV2|few
TGTGCCAGCAGTCCCGGGACAGGGTACGGTCAGCCCCAGCATTTT
CASSPGTGYGQPQHF
>TRBD2|TRBJ2-1|TRBV6-4|NA
TGTGCCAGCAGTGAGGGTCTACTAGCGGGAGTTGGGAATGAGCAGTTCTTC
CASSEGLLAGVGNEQFF
>NA|TRBJ2-7|TRBV7-2|few
TGTGCCAGCAGGGATAGCCTAGCGCAGCCCGAATACGAGCAGTACTTC
CASRDSLAQPEYEQYF
>NA|TRBJ2-1|TRBV6-5|NA
TGTGCCAGCAGTTATTCGGGAGCTCTAACCTACAATGAGCAGTTCTTC
CASSYSGALTYNEQFF
>NA|TRBJ1-1|TRBV18|NA
TGTGCCAGCTCACCCGAAGTCGAGACTGAAGCTTTCTTT
CASSPEVETEAFF
>NA|TRBJ2-7|TRBV6-5|NA
TGTGCCAGCAGTTACCTCAGGGGGGTTGGGTACGAGCAGTACTTC
CASSYLRGVGYEQYF
>TRBD1|TRBJ1-3|TRBV18|few
TGTGCCAGCTCTCACTGGACAGGGACTCACTCTGGAAACACCATATATTTT
CASSHWTGTHSGNTIYF
>NA|TRBJ2-2|TRBV27|once
TGTGCCAGCAGTTCCCTACAGGGTTGGTGGGTCACCGGGGAGCTGTTTTTT
CASSSLQGWWVTGELFF
>NA|TRBJ2-1|TRBV5-1|NA
TGCGCCAGCAGCTCCCCCCCCAGGGAACAGTTCTTC
CASSSPPREQFF
>NA|TRBJ1-1|TRBV7-2|NA
TGTGCCAGCAGCCCCCGGAGCGAGAACACTGAAGCTTTCTTT
CASSPRSENTEAFF
>NA|TRBJ2-1|TRBV7-6|once
TGTGCCAGCATCGACAGCCTTAAAACCAATGAGCAGTTCTTC
CASIDSLKTNEQFF
>TRBD1|TRBJ1-6|TRBV7-9|NA
TGTGCCAGCAGAGATGGACAGGGGAATTCACCCCTCCACTTT
CASRDGQGNSPLHF
>TRBD1|TRBJ1-2|TRBV6-1|NA
TGTGCCAGCAGTGGTTTACAGGGGCCCCAGATTAACTATGGCTACACCTTC
CASSGLQGPQINYGYTF
>NA|TRBJ2-1|TRBV7-3|NA
TGTGCCAGCAGCTTAGCGCCCGACTCCTACAATGAGCAGTTCTTC
CASSLAPDSYNEQFF
>TRBD1|TRBJ2-7|TRBV13|NA
TGTGCCAGCACCCGGGGACAGGGGCCAAACTACGAGCAGTACTTC
CASTRGQGPNYEQYF
>NA|TRBJ2-4|TRBV9|NA
TGTGCCAGCGGTAGCCTCGGGATAGGCATTCAGTACTTC
CASGSLGIGIQYF
>NA|TRBJ1-1|TRBV7-2|NA
TGTGCCAGCAGCTTAATCAGGGGCATGGGCACTGAAGCTTTCTTT
CASSLIRGMGTEAFF
>NA|TRBJ2-5|TRBV10-3|NA
TGTGCCATCCGGGACAAAAAATCTGAGGAGACCCAGTACTTC
CAIRDKKSEETQYF
>NA|TRBJ2-6|TRBV27|once
TGTGCCGCAGGGGTTGCCGAGGCCAACGTCCTGACTTTC
CAAGVAEANVLTF
>TRBD1|TRBJ1-2|TRBV6-5|once
TGTGCCAGCAGTTCCGGGACAGGATCTAACTATGGCTACACCTTC
CASSSGTGSNYGYTF
>NA|TRBJ2-2|TRBV5-6|NA
TGTGCCAGCAGCTCTTGGGGGGGGGCGCGAACCGGGGAGCTGTTTTTT
CASSSWGGARTGELFF
>TRBD1|TRBJ2-7|TRBV12-5|NA
TGTGCTAGTGGTTTCCCGGGACAGGGAACCTACGAGCAGTACTTC
CASGFPGQGTYEQYF
>TRBD2|TRBJ2-1|TRBV4-1|NA
TGCGCCAGCAGCCAAGCCAGCGGGAGGGCCTTCTCCTACAATGAGCAGTTCTTC
CASSQASGRAFSYNEQFF
>TRBD1|TRBJ1-2|TRBV10-3|NA
TGTGCCATCACCGCAGGGCCCGGGACAGGGGCGTATGGCTACACCTTC
CAITAGPGTGAYGYTF
>NA|TRBJ2-7|TRBV19|once
TGTGCCAGTAGTGTACGGAGCGAGCAGTACTTC
CASSVRSEQYF
>NA|TRBJ2-6|TRBV10-3|NA
TGTGCCATCAGTGCTAGCTCTGGGGCCAACGTCCTGACTTTC
CAISASSGANVLTF
>NA|TRBJ1-4|TRBV2|NA
TGTGCCAGCAGTGCCGACGCCGGGGGGAAACTGTTTTTT
CASSADAGGKLFF
>NA|TRBJ2-1|TRBV1|NA
TGCACCAGCAGCCAAGCGAGAACTAGCGGTAAGGGGGGGAATGAGCAGTTCTTC
CTSSQARTSGKGGNEQFF
>NA|TRBJ2-1|TRBV27|NA
TGTGCCACCTCAGTCACGGGAGCCTCCTACAATGAGCAGTTCTTC
CATSVTGASYNEQFF
>NA|TRBJ1-1|TRBV6-5|NA
TGTGCCAGCAGTCCCCGGACGGGAGGCGCTGAAGCTTTCTTT
CASSPRTGGAEAFF
>TRBD1|TRBJ2-7|TRBV12-5|NA
TGTGCTAGTGGGGGACAGGGGTACTACGAGCAGTACTTC
CASGGQGYYEQYF
>TRBD2|TRBJ2-3|TRBV9|NA
TGTGCCAGCAGCGTAGGACTAGCGACAGTCAACACAGATACGCAGTATTTT
CASSVGLATVNTDTQYF
>TRBD1|TRBJ2-1|TRBV5-1|NA
TGCGCCAGCAGCCCGGGACAGGCTGGCAATGAGCAGTTCTTC
CASSPGQAGNEQFF
>TRBD2|TRBJ2-3|TRBV11-2|NA
TGTGCCAGCAGCTTAACGGGAGGGCGCGCAGATACGCAGTATTTT
CASSLTGGRADTQYF
>NA|TRBJ2-2|TRBV14|NA
TGTGCCAGCAGCCAAAATCTGAACACCGGGGAGCTGTTTTTT
CASSQNLNTGELFF
>TRBD2|TRBJ2-7|TRBV5-1|NA
TGCGCCAGCAGCTGGCCGACTAGCGGGGAACCCTACGAGCAGTACTTC
CASSWPTSGEPYEQYF
>TRBD1|TRBJ1-1|TRBV11-1|few
TGTGCCAGCAGCTTACTCAGGGGGACTGAAGCTTTCTTT
CASSLLRGTEAFF
>TRBD1|TRBJ1-4|TRBV5-1|NA
TGCGCCAGCAGCTCCTACAGGGGGAACAATGAAAAACTGTTTTTT
CASSSYRGNNEKLFF
>NA|TRBJ1-3|TRBV9|NA
TGTGCCAGCAGGCGGACTGCTGGAAACACCATATATTTT
CASRRTAGNTIYF
>NA|TRBJ2-3|TRBV11-2|NA
TGTGCCAGCAGCTTAGCTTACGGGAGCACAGATACGCAGTATTTT
CASSLAYGSTDTQYF
>NA|TRBJ2-7|TRBV28|NA
TGTGCCAGCAGTTTATCAGGGGACGGCAACGAGCAGTACTTC
CASSLSGDGNEQYF
>TRBD1|TRBJ1-2|TRBV6-1|NA
TGTGCCAGCAGAGATCAGGGGGGAGCTTATGGCTACACCTTC
CASRDQGGAYGYTF
>TRBD2|TRBJ2-7|TRBV5-4|NA
TGTGCCAGCAGCACCGGGACTAGCAGCTACGAGCAGTACTTC
CASSTGTSSYEQYF
>TRBD2|TRBJ2-5|TRBV2|NA
TGTGCCAGACGGACTAGCGGGAGAGAGGGGTACCAAGAGACCCAGTACTTC
CARRTSGREGYQETQYF
>NA|TRBJ2-7|TRBV11-3|NA
TGTGCCAGCAGCCGCTGGGGGGAATACGAGCAGTACTTC
CASSRWGEYEQYF
>TRBD1|TRBJ1-1|TRBV9|NA
TGTGCCAGCAGCGGGGGACAGTACACTGAAGCTTTCTTT
CASSGGQYTEAFF
>TRBD1|TRBJ2-7|TRBV6-5|NA
TGTGCCAGCAGTTACTCGGACAGGGGCGGGTACGAGCAGTACTTC
CASSYSDRGGYEQYF
>NA|TRBJ1-6|TRBV28|NA
TGTGCCAGCAGTAACTCCGGACAGTATAATTCACCCCTCCACTTT
CASSNSGQYNSPLHF
>NA|TRBJ2-3|TRBV6-5|few
TGTGCCAGCATAAGGGGGAAGCCCAGCACAGATACGCAGTATTTT
CASIRGKPSTDTQYF